This T cell receptor (beta chain) was sequenced in a study of T cell responses to AZD1222 COVID-19 vaccine. General study findings and limits: No repertoire was sampled before or during the peak T cell response, only after it. Most donors were white British, females outnumbered males, and clonal diversity was possibly underestimated.

This CDR3 has 13 residues. The V and J ends lost 4 bases and 5 bases respectively, with 12 bases between them. Germline CDR1 GTSNPN, CDR2 SVGIG (reference sequence). Pooling was applied to second doses at about 4 or about 12 weeks. Remarks on this clone: Its target is not known.

Assay used: immunoSEQ multiplex PCR; TCRdb lists only in-frame clones, some missing. The data hold under 25,000 clones, with 84% observed a single time. The gene calls are TRBV30 and TRBJ2-1; perhaps TRBD1 as D (5 bases). Sequences were derived from peripheral blood, sampled 28 days after the second AZD1222 dose. This sequence was found in an adult who received the AZD1222 COVID-19 vaccine. The DNA for the CDR3 is TGTGCCTGGAAAGGACACAAAAACAATGAGCAGTTCTTC. Its translation: CAWKGHKNNEQFF.